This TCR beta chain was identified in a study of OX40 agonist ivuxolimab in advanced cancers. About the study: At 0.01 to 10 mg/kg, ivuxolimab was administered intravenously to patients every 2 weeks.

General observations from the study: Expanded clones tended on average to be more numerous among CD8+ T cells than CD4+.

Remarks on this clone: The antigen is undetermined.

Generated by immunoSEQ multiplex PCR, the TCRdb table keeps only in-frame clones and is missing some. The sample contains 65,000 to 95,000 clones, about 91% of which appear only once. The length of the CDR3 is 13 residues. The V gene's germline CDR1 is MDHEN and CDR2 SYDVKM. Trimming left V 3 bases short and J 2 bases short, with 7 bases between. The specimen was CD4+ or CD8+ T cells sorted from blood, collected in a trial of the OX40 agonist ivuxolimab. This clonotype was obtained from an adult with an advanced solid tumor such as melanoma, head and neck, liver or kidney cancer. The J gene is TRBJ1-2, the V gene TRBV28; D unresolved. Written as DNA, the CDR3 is TGTGCCAGCAGTTTTCCGGTGAACTATGGCTACACCTTC. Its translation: CASSFPVNYGYTF.